This TCR beta chain was retrieved from a study of blood T cell repertoires in COVID-19 (dated by TCRdb to the early 2020s). Regarding the study in general: The collaborator samples originated in the United States, Italy and Spain and spanned the acute and convalescent phases of COVID-19. The material from the prospective study consisted of cDNA or gDNA derived from T cells, B-cell-depleted T cells, or PBMCs. The dataset comprised deeply sampled blood TCRbeta repertoires from subjects exposed to, actively infected with, or recovered from COVID-19. The repertoires were released in a freely available public database meant as a resource for research on the immune response to SARS-CoV-2. The samples were drawn from two sources: the first 160 participants of the ongoing ImmuneRACE study, and over 950 subjects contributed by 6 global collaborators. Sample metadata almost always included a de-identified subject ID, COVID-19 status, age in years and sex. HLA class I and class II types, where available, came from metadata supplied by the sample provider rather than from assay-based typing. The research as a whole found: How much clinical and demographic metadata was included differed by source and by participant, and the metadata was provided uncurated.

As to this clone: Its antigen is unknown. It has no much larger one-base neighbor in the sample; base qualities were not kept.

Collaborating institutions collected whole blood in K2EDTA tubes following their own protocols. For TCRbeta analysis, collaborators shipped samples as frozen whole blood, isolated PBMCs, or DNA extracted from either of those sample types. TCRbeta CDR3 regions were amplified from genomic DNA by means of the immunoSEQ Assay, a bias-controlled multiplex PCR. The authors' pipeline ran thus. The number of nucleated cells in each sample was estimated by amplification of reference gene primers within the assay. To quantify the absolute abundance of each unique TCRbeta CDR3 rearrangement, sequence reads were collapsed and filtered. For each sample, productive Simpson clonality was calculated as the square root of Simpson's diversity index across productive rearrangements. Not all clones reach the TCRdb copy of this immuneACCESS table, which keeps in-frame sequences only. Checked studies attribute under half of the gap to unresolved V genes and leave the rest unexplained. V and J calls plus clone size are reproduced from that table; the DNA served to infer D and trimming. The sample yields 110,000 or so clones; about four fifths were counted once. Jointly, the top ten make up roughly 15% of the sample.

From cysteine to phenylalanine, the CDR3 is 12 amino acids long. The entry retains the CDR3 DNA only, 36 bases that are in frame from base 1. Sequenced material: peripheral blood. In this chain, TRBV21-1 is recombined with TRBJ1-2. TRBV21-1 is noted as a pseudogene. The receptor was isolated from a woman at least 80 years old with acute or convalescent COVID-19. The CDR3 protein is CASISGEYGYTF. The bases read TGTGCCAGCATTTCGGGGGAGTATGGCTACACCTTC.